These T cell receptor beta chains were read from a single sample in a study of T cell responses to AZD1222 COVID-19 vaccine. Libraries were prepared by immunoSEQ multiplex PCR; TCRdb keeps only in-frame clonotypes and omits some of them. The profile covers nearly 110,000 clones, with about 92% appearing a single time and 8% to 9.5% taken by the ten largest. Sequenced material: peripheral blood, taken 28 days after the second AZD1222 dose. The receptors come from an adult who received the AZD1222 COVID-19 vaccine. Each CDR3 is given with its conserved first and last residue. A D gene is named only where the DNA matches it firmly. The size field is filled for only some rows; it gives once, few, many or a size class.

J gene: TRBJ1-6; V gene: TRBV30; D gene: .; clone size: .; CDR3 protein: CAWRGDDSPLHF; CDR3 DNA: TGTGCCTGGAGGGGGGATGATTCACCCCTCCACTTT
J gene: TRBJ1-2; V gene: TRBV6-5; D gene: .; clone size: .; CDR3 protein: CASTRQAIGNGYTF; CDR3 DNA: TGTGCCAGCACTCGACAGGCAATCGGTAATGGCTACACCTTC
J gene: TRBJ2-1; V gene: TRBV9; D gene: .; clone size: .; CDR3 protein: CASSVLGQGNEQFF; CDR3 DNA: TGTGCCAGCAGCGTATTGGGGCAGGGCAATGAGCAGTTCTTC
J gene: TRBJ2-7; V gene: TRBV20-1; D gene: .; clone size: .; CDR3 protein: CSARGSYEQYF; CDR3 DNA: TGCAGTGCTAGGGGATCCTACGAGCAGTACTTC
J gene: TRBJ1-5; V gene: TRBV19; D gene: .; clone size: .; CDR3 protein: CASSWTENQPQHF; CDR3 DNA: TGTGCCAGTAGCTGGACAGAAAATCAGCCCCAGCATTTT
J gene: TRBJ1-5; V gene: TRBV2; D gene: TRBD1; clone size: once; CDR3 protein: CASNRDRGSESNQPQHF; CDR3 DNA: TGTGCCAGCAACCGGGACAGGGGTTCGGAAAGCAATCAGCCCCAGCATTTT
J gene: TRBJ2-3; V gene: TRBV7-8; D gene: .; clone size: once; CDR3 protein: CASSLTDSSTDTQYF; CDR3 DNA: TGTGCCAGCAGCTTAACAGACAGCAGCACAGATACGCAGTATTTT
J gene: TRBJ1-1; V gene: TRBV19; D gene: TRBD1; clone size: once; CDR3 protein: CASSLRQGNTEAFF; CDR3 DNA: TGTGCCAGTAGTCTCCGACAGGGAAACACTGAAGCTTTCTTT
J gene: TRBJ1-6; V gene: TRBV7-9; D gene: .; clone size: .; CDR3 protein: CASSRTENSPLHF; CDR3 DNA: TGTGCCAGCAGCAGGACCGAGAATTCACCCCTCCACTTT
J gene: TRBJ2-1; V gene: TRBV19; D gene: .; clone size: .; CDR3 protein: CASSINNEQFF; CDR3 DNA: TGTGCCAGTAGTATCAATAATGAGCAGTTCTTC
J gene: TRBJ2-2; V gene: TRBV7-9; D gene: TRBD1; clone size: once; CDR3 protein: CASSHSTGITGELFF; CDR3 DNA: TGTGCCAGCAGCCACTCGACAGGGATCACCGGGGAGCTGTTTTTT
J gene: TRBJ2-5; V gene: TRBV19; D gene: .; clone size: once; CDR3 protein: CASSKLDSPLGETQYF; CDR3 DNA: TGTGCCAGTAGTAAGCTAGACAGCCCCTTGGGGGAGACCCAGTACTTC
J gene: TRBJ2-2; V gene: TRBV7-9; D gene: .; clone size: .; CDR3 protein: CASSSPRGLGTGELFF; CDR3 DNA: TGTGCCAGCAGCTCCCCCCGTGGGTTGGGCACCGGGGAGCTGTTTTTT
J gene: TRBJ2-3; V gene: TRBV14; D gene: .; clone size: .; CDR3 protein: CASSQEWTSTDTQYF; CDR3 DNA: TGTGCCAGCAGCCAAGAGTGGACAAGCACAGATACGCAGTATTTT
J gene: TRBJ2-3; V gene: TRBV30; D gene: .; clone size: .; CDR3 protein: CAWSVQGGALDTQYF; CDR3 DNA: TGTGCCTGGAGTGTACAAGGGGGGGCCTTGGATACGCAGTATTTT
J gene: TRBJ1-1; V gene: TRBV5-8; D gene: .; clone size: .; CDR3 protein: CASSYLLEAFF; CDR3 DNA: TGTGCCAGCAGCTACCTACTTGAAGCTTTCTTT
J gene: TRBJ2-3; V gene: TRBV19; D gene: .; clone size: .; CDR3 protein: CASNEGWEDTQYF; CDR3 DNA: TGTGCCAGTAATGAGGGTTGGGAGGATACGCAGTATTTT
J gene: TRBJ1-1; V gene: TRBV5-4; D gene: .; clone size: .; CDR3 protein: CASSRRASMGNTEAFF; CDR3 DNA: TGTGCCAGCAGCCGGAGGGCGAGTATGGGGAACACTGAAGCTTTCTTT
J gene: TRBJ2-7; V gene: TRBV9; D gene: .; clone size: .; CDR3 protein: CASSVDPGSSYEQYF; CDR3 DNA: TGTGCCAGCAGCGTCGATCCAGGGAGTTCCTACGAGCAGTACTTC
J gene: TRBJ2-5; V gene: TRBV19; D gene: TRBD1; clone size: .; CDR3 protein: CASSIRRTGQETQYF; CDR3 DNA: TGTGCCAGTAGTATAAGGCGGACAGGCCAAGAGACCCAGTACTTC
J gene: TRBJ1-5; V gene: TRBV6-5; D gene: .; clone size: .; CDR3 protein: CASRPGQYQPQHF; CDR3 DNA: TGTGCCAGCAGACCCGGACAGTACCAGCCCCAGCATTTT
J gene: TRBJ1-3; V gene: TRBV25-1; D gene: .; clone size: .; CDR3 protein: CASSDPRAGNTIYF; CDR3 DNA: TGTGCCAGCAGTGACCCCAGGGCTGGAAACACCATATATTTT
J gene: TRBJ2-2; V gene: TRBV4-3; D gene: .; clone size: once; CDR3 protein: CASSQDEKRELFF; CDR3 DNA: TGCGCCAGCAGCCAAGACGAGAAACGGGAGCTGTTTTTT
J gene: TRBJ2-1; V gene: TRBV6-1; D gene: .; clone size: .; CDR3 protein: CASSETLATYNEQFF; CDR3 DNA: TGTGCCAGCAGTGAAACCCTAGCAACCTACAATGAGCAGTTCTTC
J gene: TRBJ1-2; V gene: TRBV5-4; D gene: TRBD1; clone size: .; CDR3 protein: CASSLNRGHYGYTF; CDR3 DNA: TGTGCCAGCAGCTTGAACAGGGGGCACTATGGCTACACCTTC
J gene: TRBJ2-1; V gene: TRBV10-1; D gene: .; clone size: .; CDR3 protein: CASSESVGGLLTPYNEQFF; CDR3 DNA: TGCGCCAGCAGTGAGTCAGTCGGTGGACTTCTGACCCCTTACAATGAGCAGTTCTTC
J gene: TRBJ2-7; V gene: TRBV7-9; D gene: .; clone size: .; CDR3 protein: CASSLEAGYHEQYF; CDR3 DNA: TGTGCCAGCAGCTTAGAAGCAGGGTATCACGAGCAGTACTTC
J gene: TRBJ1-3; V gene: TRBV4-1; D gene: .; clone size: .; CDR3 protein: CASSPTSLSAGNTIYF; CDR3 DNA: TGCGCCAGCAGCCCCACGTCCTTATCCGCTGGAAACACCATATATTTT
J gene: TRBJ1-1; V gene: TRBV5-1; D gene: .; clone size: .; CDR3 protein: CASSLPGQNTEAFF; CDR3 DNA: TGCGCCAGCAGCTTACCGGGACAGAACACTGAAGCTTTCTTT
J gene: TRBJ2-7; V gene: TRBV19; D gene: .; clone size: once; CDR3 protein: CASSIGSHEQYF; CDR3 DNA: TGTGCCAGTAGTATAGGGAGCCACGAGCAGTACTTC
J gene: TRBJ1-4; V gene: TRBV5-1; D gene: .; clone size: .; CDR3 protein: CASSLVSLSGEKLFF; CDR3 DNA: TGCGCCAGCAGCTTGGTGTCCCTTAGCGGTGAAAAACTGTTTTTT
J gene: TRBJ1-3; V gene: TRBV5-1; D gene: TRBD1; clone size: .; CDR3 protein: CASSLDRVHGNTIYF; CDR3 DNA: TGCGCCAGCAGCTTAGACAGGGTTCATGGAAACACCATATATTTT
J gene: TRBJ2-5; V gene: TRBV5-4; D gene: .; clone size: .; CDR3 protein: CASRLGSGYQETQYF; CDR3 DNA: TGTGCCAGCAGGCTTGGGTCAGGGTACCAAGAGACCCAGTACTTC
J gene: TRBJ2-3; V gene: TRBV18; D gene: .; clone size: .; CDR3 protein: CASSPTQDREYF; CDR3 DNA: TGTGCCAGCTCACCCACTCAGGATAGGGAGTATTTT
J gene: TRBJ1-5; V gene: TRBV24-1; D gene: .; clone size: .; CDR3 protein: CATSVRGGNQPQHF; CDR3 DNA: TGTGCCACCAGTGTCAGGGGTGGGAATCAGCCCCAGCATTTT
J gene: TRBJ2-7; V gene: TRBV19; D gene: .; clone size: .; CDR3 protein: CASSIVRGPTYEQYF; CDR3 DNA: TGTGCCAGTAGTATAGTCAGGGGCCCTACCTACGAGCAGTACTTC
J gene: TRBJ2-1; V gene: TRBV7-2; D gene: TRBD2; clone size: .; CDR3 protein: CASSLGTSGGEQFF; CDR3 DNA: TGTGCCAGCAGCTTAGGGACTAGCGGGGGTGAGCAGTTCTTC
J gene: TRBJ1-5; V gene: TRBV2; D gene: .; clone size: .; CDR3 protein: CASGTGTARKQPQHF; CDR3 DNA: TGTGCCAGCGGAACCGGGACGGCCCGAAAGCAGCCCCAGCATTTT
J gene: TRBJ1-2; V gene: TRBV23-1; D gene: .; clone size: .; CDR3 protein: CASSQYGGAGGYTF; CDR3 DNA: TGCGCCAGCAGTCAATATGGGGGTGCCGGTGGCTACACCTTC
J gene: TRBJ2-7; V gene: TRBV5-1; D gene: TRBD1; clone size: .; CDR3 protein: CASSQSGDRVYEQYF; CDR3 DNA: TGCGCCAGCAGCCAGTCAGGGGACAGGGTATACGAGCAGTACTTC
J gene: TRBJ2-1; V gene: TRBV11-3; D gene: .; clone size: .; CDR3 protein: CASSWLGDNYNEQFF; CDR3 DNA: TGTGCCAGCAGCTGGCTTGGGGACAACTACAATGAGCAGTTCTTC
J gene: TRBJ1-1; V gene: TRBV7-6; D gene: .; clone size: .; CDR3 protein: CASSRTAPGVGTEAFF; CDR3 DNA: TGTGCCAGCAGTCGGACTGCCCCGGGGGTGGGAACTGAAGCTTTCTTT
J gene: TRBJ2-1; V gene: TRBV9; D gene: .; clone size: many; CDR3 protein: CASSPLGLPYNEQFF; CDR3 DNA: TGTGCCAGCAGTCCGCTAGGACTACCATACAATGAGCAGTTCTTC
J gene: TRBJ2-7; V gene: TRBV19; D gene: .; clone size: .; CDR3 protein: CASSIDPESHRYEQYF; CDR3 DNA: TGTGCCAGTAGTATAGATCCCGAATCCCACCGATACGAGCAGTACTTC
J gene: TRBJ1-4; V gene: TRBV15; D gene: .; clone size: .; CDR3 protein: CATSRDLEDGKLFF; CDR3 DNA: TGTGCCACCAGCAGAGACTTGGAAGATGGGAAACTGTTTTTT
J gene: TRBJ1-1; V gene: TRBV7-6; D gene: .; clone size: .; CDR3 protein: CASSLEQTAEAFF; CDR3 DNA: TGTGCCAGCAGCTTAGAGCAGACCGCTGAAGCTTTCTTT
J gene: TRBJ2-2; V gene: TRBV11-3; D gene: .; clone size: .; CDR3 protein: CASSSDTGGGELFF; CDR3 DNA: TGTGCCAGCAGCTCCGACACCGGCGGCGGGGAGCTGTTTTTT
J gene: TRBJ1-2; V gene: TRBV4-1; D gene: .; clone size: .; CDR3 protein: CASSQDFVTAYGYTF; CDR3 DNA: TGCGCCAGCAGCCAAGATTTTGTGACGGCCTATGGCTACACCTTC
J gene: TRBJ2-4; V gene: TRBV7-2; D gene: TRBD1; clone size: .; CDR3 protein: CASSLRGQGTDIQYF; CDR3 DNA: TGTGCCAGCAGCTTACGGGGACAGGGGACGGACATTCAGTACTTC
J gene: TRBJ2-7; V gene: TRBV20-1; D gene: TRBD1; clone size: .; CDR3 protein: CSASYRGTYEQYF; CDR3 DNA: TGCAGTGCTAGTTACAGGGGGACCTACGAGCAGTACTTC
J gene: TRBJ1-1; V gene: TRBV27; D gene: .; clone size: once; CDR3 protein: CASNAGANTEAFF; CDR3 DNA: TGTGCCAGCAACGCAGGGGCGAACACTGAAGCTTTCTTT
J gene: TRBJ2-1; V gene: TRBV5-1; D gene: .; clone size: .; CDR3 protein: CASSSQHNEQFF; CDR3 DNA: TGCGCCAGCAGCTCACAACACAATGAGCAGTTCTTC